This T cell receptor (beta chain) is from a study of T-cell reconstitution after alpha-beta-depleted transplantation in children. The CDR3 runs 18 residues. Germline lookup yields CDR1 LGHNA and CDR2 YNFKEQ. Trimming stripped 0 bases from V and 5 bases from J, with 20 bases between. At least ten counts were recorded for this clonotype. Molecular barcoding with unique molecular identifiers was used for the TCRbeta library. TCRdb independently ran MiXCR on the PCR reads; one entry per CDR3 protein. The sample records 400,000 to 550,000 distinct CDR3 sequences, roughly a tenth being singletons. The sequence was obtained from a child aged 2-15 years with inherited bone marrow failure, due to receive a stem cell transplant. The rearrangement uses TRBV4-2 and TRBJ1-5; weak D call: TRBD1 (5 bases). The sample consisted of PBMCs, taken before TCRalphabeta/CD19-depleted stem cell transplant. CDR3 coding DNA: TGTGCCAGCAGCCAAGATAAGGAATATCGGGGGATAGATCAGCCCCAGCATTTT. Translation gives CASSQDKEYRGIDQPQHF.